This is a list of T cell receptor beta chains from one sample in a study of blood T cells in healthy people across ages. Each CDR3 protein gets one entry after TCRdb re-called the 5' RACE reads with MiXCR. The profile shows about 800,000 distinct CDR3 sequences, roughly 25% of them singletons. The sample also formed part of further work on T cells of mothers and their children.

Sequenced: blood. All receptors derive from a boy under 18 in good health. Each CDR3 is given with its conserved first and last residue. A D gene is named only where the DNA matches it firmly. The size entry is marked missing in some rows and otherwise reads once, few, many or a size class.

J gene	D gene	clone size	V gene	CDR3 protein	CDR3 DNA
TRBJ2-1	-	few	TRBV7-9	CASTKSSGRVNEQFF	TGTGCCAGCACCAAATCCTCTGGACGGGTCAATGAGCAGTTCTTC
TRBJ2-1	-	few	TRBV6-2/TRBV6-3	CASCQKPNSYNEQFF	TGTGCCAGCTGCCAGAAACCAAACTCCTACAATGAGCAGTTCTTC
TRBJ2-4	-	-	TRBV5-4	CASSLGGGRAKNIQYF	TGTGCCAGCAGCTTGGGAGGAGGACGAGCCAAAAACATTCAGTACTTC
TRBJ2-1	-	few	TRBV7-8	CASSLNLAPLLGEQFF	TGTGCCAGCAGCTTGAACCTAGCCCCGCTTCTGGGAGAGCAGTTCTTC
TRBJ2-1	TRBD2	-	TRBV20-1	CSAPNRLAGVYNEQFF	TGCAGTGCTCCCAACAGACTAGCGGGAGTTTACAATGAGCAGTTCTTC
TRBJ2-1	-	many	TRBV29-1	CSSLKGWEQFF	TGCAGCTCACTTAAGGGGTGGGAGCAGTTCTTC
TRBJ1-3	-	few	TRBV10-3	CAISEQGRAGNTIYF	TGTGCCATCAGTGAACAGGGTCGGGCTGGAAACACCATATATTTT
TRBJ2-6	-	-	TRBV12-3/TRBV12-4	CASTWTASGANVLTF	TGTGCCAGCACCTGGACAGCCTCTGGGGCCAACGTCCTGACTTTC
TRBJ2-5	-	-	TRBV24-1	CATSDLSEETQYF	TGTGCCACCAGTGATTTATCGGAAGAGACCCAGTACTTC
TRBJ1-2	-	few	TRBV19	CASTAGSSGYTF	TGTGCCAGTACCGCAGGGTCGAGTGGCTACACCTTC
TRBJ2-7	-	-	TRBV6-2/TRBV6-3	CASTHEGRNGRLGEQYF	TGTGCCAGCACTCACGAGGGCAGGAACGGCAGGTTGGGCGAGCAGTACTTC
TRBJ1-4	TRBD1	-	TRBV29-1	CSVAASDRAANEKLFF	TGCAGCGTCGCAGCCAGTGACAGGGCCGCAAATGAAAAACTGTTTTTT
TRBJ1-2	-	few	TRBV28	CASSPGPGWDGYTF	TGTGCCAGCAGTCCGGGACCCGGTTGGGATGGCTACACCTTC
TRBJ2-1	TRBD2	-	TRBV6-2/TRBV6-3	CASSYAASGSSKSRFF	TGTGCCAGCAGTTACGCTGCTAGCGGGTCCTCGAAGTCTCGGTTCTTC
TRBJ1-2	TRBD1	few	TRBV7-9	CAGSARQGSFTF	TGTGCCGGCAGCGCAAGACAGGGATCTTTCACCTTC
TRBJ2-7	TRBD1	-	TRBV7-2	CASSFEQGGHEQYF	TGTGCCAGCAGCTTCGAACAGGGGGGCCACGAGCAGTACTTC
TRBJ2-1	-	few	TRBV7-8	CASSLDGGGGLYEQFF	TGTGCCAGCAGCTTAGATGGCGGGGGCGGCCTCTATGAGCAGTTCTTC
TRBJ2-5	-	few	TRBV19	CASSMSKGVQYF	TGTGCCAGTAGTATGAGCAAAGGGGTGCAGTACTTC
TRBJ2-6	-	few	TRBV5-6	CASSDGRRLSGANVLTF	TGTGCCAGCAGCGACGGACGGCGCCTCTCTGGGGCCAACGTCCTGACTTTC
TRBJ2-1	TRBD2	-	TRBV7-3	CASSLESGGYNEQFF	TGTGCCAGCAGCTTAGAAAGCGGGGGGTACAATGAGCAGTTCTTC
TRBJ2-2	-	-	TRBV7-3	CASSDTPQGTGELFF	TGTGCCAGCAGCGACACACCACAGGGAACCGGGGAGCTGTTTTTT
TRBJ2-3	TRBD2	-	TRBV9	CASSVAGGHTDTQYF	TGTGCCAGCAGCGTAGCGGGAGGTCACACAGATACGCAGTATTTT
TRBJ2-3	-	-	TRBV24-1	CATSITDTQYF	TGTGCCACCAGTATCACAGATACGCAGTATTTT
TRBJ1-2	-	many	TRBV29-1	CSVDREGYGYTF	TGCAGCGTTGATAGGGAAGGCTATGGCTACACCTTC
TRBJ2-3	TRBD2	-	TRBV5-1	CASSPLTSGRSLFSTDTQYF	TGCGCCAGCAGCCCGTTGACTAGCGGGAGATCCCTGTTTAGCACAGATACGCAGTATTTT
TRBJ2-3	TRBD1	few	TRBV4-3	CASSQDRGQGATDTQYF	TGCGCCAGCAGCCAAGATAGAGGACAGGGGGCAACAGATACGCAGTATTTT
TRBJ2-1	-	-	TRBV20-1	CSAPWGRPYNAQFF	TGCAGTGCTCCCTGGGGGCGGCCCTACAATGCGCAGTTCTTC
TRBJ2-1	-	few	TRBV19	CASSMVDEQFF	TGTGCCAGTAGTATGGTCGATGAGCAGTTCTTC
TRBJ2-2	TRBD2	-	TRBV6-2/TRBV6-3	CASRWTSRLDTGELFF	TGTGCCAGCAGATGGACTAGTCGGCTTGACACCGGGGAGCTGTTTTTT
TRBJ2-7	TRBD1	once	TRBV5-8	CASSSPHRAGGSYEQYF	TGTGCCAGCAGCTCCCCCCACCGGGCAGGGGGTTCCTACGAGCAGTACTTC
TRBJ2-3	TRBD1	-	TRBV13	CASSLDRARAEPDTQYF	TGTGCTAGCAGCTTGGACAGGGCTCGTGCGGAACCAGATACGCAGTATTTT
TRBJ1-3	TRBD1	-	TRBV4-3	CASSQVLTGALNTIYF	TGCGCCAGCAGCCAAGTCCTGACAGGGGCCCTAAACACCATATATTTT
TRBJ2-5	-	many	TRBV5-1	CASSEGVQETQYF	TGCGCCAGCAGCGAGGGAGTTCAAGAGACCCAGTACTTC
TRBJ2-3	TRBD2	once	TRBV7-3	CAATSGHTDTQYF	TGTGCCGCGACTAGCGGGCACACAGATACGCAGTATTTT
TRBJ2-7	TRBD1	few	TRBV14	CASSQDRRTGFYEQYF	TGTGCCAGCAGCCAAGATCGCAGGACAGGGTTCTACGAGCAGTACTTC
TRBJ1-4	-	-	TRBV7-9	CASSSTANNEKLFF	TGTGCCAGCAGCTCAACAGCTAATAATGAAAAACTGTTTTTT
TRBJ2-4	-	-	TRBV20-1	CSARGTREAKNIQYF	TGCAGTGCTAGAGGGACCAGGGAAGCCAAAAACATTCAGTACTTC
TRBJ1-2	-	-	TRBV7-9	CASSLGFGGDGYTF	TGTGCCAGCAGCTTAGGGTTTGGGGGCGATGGCTACACCTTC
TRBJ1-5	-	few	TRBV11-2	CASSFVGNQPQHF	TGTGCCAGCAGCTTCGTGGGGAATCAGCCCCAGCATTTT
TRBJ2-7	-	-	TRBV29-1	CSVEGTNGHHEQYF	TGCAGCGTTGAAGGGACTAACGGCCACCACGAGCAGTACTTC
TRBJ2-5	TRBD2	few	TRBV2	CASSEFGRAQETQYF	TGTGCCAGCAGTGAATTCGGGAGGGCCCAAGAGACCCAGTACTTC
TRBJ2-5	-	few	TRBV15	CATSRGEETQYF	TGTGCCACCAGCAGAGGGGAAGAGACCCAGTACTTC
TRBJ2-5	-	-	TRBV7-2	CASSLVPGHSFASLDSSF	TGTGCCAGCAGCTTAGTTCCAGGCCATAGTTTCGCTAGTCTGGACTCCTCTTTC
TRBJ2-1	-	-	TRBV12-3/TRBV12-4	CASSQSGSYYNEQFF	TGTGCCAGCAGTCAATCCGGGTCCTACTACAATGAGCAGTTCTTC
TRBJ2-1	-	few	TRBV20-1	CSARDLNEQFF	TGCAGTGCTAGAGACCTAAATGAGCAGTTCTTC
TRBJ2-1	TRBD2	few	TRBV18	CASSPNGGGTYNEQFF	TGTGCCAGCTCACCAAATGGCGGGGGGACCTACAATGAGCAGTTCTTC
TRBJ1-3	-	-	TRBV29-1	CSVGYDSSSGNTIYF	TGCAGCGTTGGTTACGACAGCTCCTCTGGAAACACCATATATTTT
TRBJ2-7	TRBD2	few	TRBV20-1	CSARDHGAGEGYEQYF	TGCAGTGCTAGAGATCATGGCGCGGGAGAGGGCTACGAGCAGTACTTC
TRBJ1-1	TRBD1	-	TRBV6-5	CASSYSILSQGVNTEAFF	TGTGCCAGCAGTTACTCGATTCTTTCCCAGGGGGTAAACACTGAAGCTTTCTTT
TRBJ2-1	-	-	TRBV18	CASSRDLSYNEQFF	TGTGCCAGCTCCCGGGACCTGTCCTACAATGAGCAGTTCTTC
TRBJ1-4	-	once	TRBV4-3	CASSQDLGGNEKLFF	TGCGCCAGCAGCCAAGATTTGGGCGGAAATGAAAAACTGTTTTTT